A single sample gave rise to the 16 T cell receptor beta chains below, sequenced in a study of cytomegalovirus exposure and HLA in healthy donors. It was with 60 Vbeta and 13 Jbeta primers that the PCR ran. Only in-frame clones appear in the TCRdb table, and some are missing; sequencing was by immunoSEQ multiplex PCR. The sample has about 60,000 clones; around 80% are singletons. Input material: PBMCs. The receptors stem from a woman aged 25 to 45 in good health and CMV-seronegative.

This clone occurred once. CDR3 amino acids: CASSLGGGASSYNEQFF. The CDR3 nucleotides are TGTGCCAGCAGCTTAGGTGGTGGGGCTAGCTCCTACAATGAGCAGTTCTTC. The V and J genes are TRBV7-6 and TRBJ2-1, with a weak D call TRBD1 (5 bases). This CDR3 region has 17 residues. Germline V lookup: CDR1 SGHVS, CDR2 FNYEAQ. V dropped 1 base and J dropped 0 bases, with 13 bases sitting between them.

This clone was counted only a few times. This sequence joins TRBV5-6 and TRBJ1-2; D perhaps matches TRBD1 (5 bases). Trimming shortened V by 0 bases and J by 0 bases, and 9 bases separated the two germline ends. Germline CDR1 SGHDT, CDR2 YYEEEE. The CDR3 covers 15 residues. This CDR3 reads CASSLVGATNYGYTF. DNA of the CDR3: TGTGCCAGCAGCTTGGTAGGGGCCACTAACTATGGCTACACCTTC.

The chain is built from TRBV5-8 and TRBJ2-2; D ambiguous. Germline assignment: CDR1 SGHTS and CDR2 YDEGEE. V was cut by 5 bases and J by 2 bases, with 10 bases left in between. This CDR3 has 14 residues. CDR3 loop: CASRGLRNTGELFF. CDR3 coding DNA: TGTGCCAGCAGGGGCTTAAGAAACACCGGGGAGCTGTTTTTT.

The chain is built from TRBV11-2 and TRBJ2-7, with 7 bases lining up with TRBD1. Germline values: CDR1 SGHAT, CDR2 FQNNGV. The V gene end was trimmed by 6 bases and the J gene end by 0 bases; junction bases not matched to a gene: 2. The CDR3 loop spans 13 amino acids. The CDR3 DNA sequence: TGTGCCAGCAGAAGACAGGGCTCCTACGAGCAGTACGTC. Translated: CASRRQGSYEQYV.

The rearrangement joins TRBV9 to TRBJ2-3; 8 bases map to TRBD1. The CDR3 length is 15 residues. Looked up from germline, CDR1 is SGDLS and CDR2 is YYNGEE. Germline trimming cut 3 bases from V and 1 base from J; bases unmatched to any gene: 4. Here the CDR3 reads CASSGTGKGTDTQYF. CDR3 sequence (DNA): TGTGCCAGCAGCGGGACAGGGAAGGGCACAGATACGCAGTATTTT.

The rearrangement joins TRBV9 to TRBJ2-7; D is perhaps TRBD2 (6 bases). The germline V and J ends were trimmed by 4 bases and 0 bases, with 14 bases remaining between them. The CDR3 sequence is 15 residues long. Per the germline V gene, CDR1 is SGDLS and CDR2 is YYNGEE. The CDR3 sequence: CASSPRDLLSYEQYF. CDR3 in DNA: TGTGCCAGCAGCCCGCGGGACTTACTCTCCTACGAGCAGTACTTC.

The V call is TRBV11-2, the J call TRBJ2-7, with 7 bases matching TRBD1. V shed 0 bases and J 3 bases; nucleotides not matched to a gene: 5. The germline CDR1 and CDR2 sequences are SGHAT and FQNNGV. This CDR3 has 15 amino acids. This chain's CDR3 is CASSLEYGTVYEQYF. For the CDR3, the DNA is TGTGCCAGCAGCTTAGAATACGGGACAGTCTACGAGCAGTACTTC.

The chain has TRBV2 and TRBJ2-5, with TRBD2 matching over 11 bases. J was trimmed by 4 bases and V by 7 bases; bases with no gene match: 11. The length of the CDR3 is 16 residues. CDR1 SNHLY and CDR2 FYNNEI come from the germline V gene. CDR3 nucleotides: TGTGCCAGCACTGAGAAGAGGCTAGCGGGAGGAGAGACCCAGTACTTC. Residues: CASTEKRLAGGETQYF.

CDR3 protein: CASSIGLAGDYEQYF. For the CDR3, the DNA is TGTGCCAGTAGTATCGGACTAGCGGGGGACTACGAGCAGTACTTC. The chain employs TRBV19 and TRBJ2-7; TRBD2 aligns across 13 bases. V trimming: 3 bases; J trimming: 3 bases; junction bases outside the gene matches: 2. The CDR3 is made up of 15 amino acids. CDR1 LNHDA and CDR2 SQIVND come from the germline V gene (reference sequence).

The chain recombines TRBV7-8 with TRBJ1-4; perhaps TRBD1 as D (5 bases). CDR3 length equals 16 residues. Germline V gives CDR1 SGHVS, CDR2 FQNEAQ. Trimming took 0 bases from V and 7 from J, leaving 15 bases between them. CDR3 nucleotides: TGTGCCAGCAGCTTAGCTTCACACGGGGGACGTGAAAAACTGTTTTTT. Amino acids: CASSLASHGGREKLFF.

The chain is built from TRBV30 and TRBJ2-7, with 7 bases fitting TRBD1. With 2 bases clipped from V and 7 bases from J, the junction kept 2 bases outside the gene matches. CDR1 and CDR2 from the germline V gene are GTSNPN and SVGIG (reference sequence). This CDR3 is built from 11 residues. The chain's CDR3 is CAWSTGVEQYV. For the CDR3, the DNA is TGTGCCTGGAGTACAGGGGTTGAGCAGTACGTC.

A single count supports this clone. The chain carries TRBV5-6 and TRBJ2-2; TRBD1 agrees at 7 bases. Trimming cost V 1 base and J 3 bases; bases outside gene matches: 3. CDR1 and CDR2 from the germline V gene are SGHDT and YYEEEE. The CDR3 loop spans 15 amino acids. CDR3 region: CASSLLTGDTGELFF. In DNA, the CDR3 is TGTGCCAGCAGCTTGCTTACAGGGGACACCGGGGAGCTGTTTTTT.

J is TRBJ1-1 and V is TRBV5-4; D unclear. Trimming shortened V by 4 bases and J by 2 bases, and 9 bases separated the two germline ends. Germline V CDR1 and CDR2: SGHNT, YYREEE (reference sequence). The CDR3 totals 13 residues. The CDR3 DNA sequence: TGTGCCAGCAGCCGTTCAGATAACACTGAAGCTTTCTTT. It yields the protein CASSRSDNTEAFF.

The chain combines TRBV6-5 with TRBJ1-4; D remains unclear. V dropped 8 bases and J dropped 8 bases, with 12 bases sitting between them. The germline V gene encodes CDR1 MNHEY and CDR2 SVGAGI. This CDR3 is 12 amino acids long. DNA of the CDR3: TGTGCCAGCGGAGATCCTCGGGAAAAACTGTTTTTT. This encodes CASGDPREKLFF.

The J gene is TRBJ1-3, the V gene TRBV10-3; D uncertain. This CDR3 comprises 14 residues. V dropped 3 bases and J dropped 0 bases, with 6 bases sitting between them. The germline CDR1 and CDR2 sequences are ENHRY and SYGVKD. Here the CDR3 reads CAISDLYSGNTIYF. The CDR3 nucleotides read TGTGCCATCAGTGATTTGTACTCTGGAAACACCATATATTTT.

V is TRBV5-8 and J is TRBJ1-2; D is ambiguous. The CDR3 covers 18 residues. Trimming removed 4 bases at V and 1 base at J, with 23 bases between. CDR1 is SGHTS, CDR2 YDEGEE, per germline. CDR3: CASSTLSATRGYNYGYTF. The CDR3 DNA is TGTGCCAGCAGCACTCTCTCGGCCACCCGAGGGTATAACTATGGCTACACCTTC.